This is a list of T cell receptor beta chains from one sample in a study of shared clonotypes between healthy human individuals. Only in-frame clones appear in the TCRdb table, and some are missing; sequencing was by immunoSEQ multiplex PCR. Of 2 million or so clones listed, about 95% were seen once; the top ten hold roughly 1%. The sample taken for sequencing was naive CD8+ T cells sorted from blood. These receptors came from a man between 18 and 29 years old in good health. Both conserved end residues are part of each CDR3. The D gene is left open where the match is weak. Expanded clones get a size class; other rows say once, few or many, or leave the size out.

NA	TRBV4-1	NA	TRBJ1-1	TGCGCCAGCAGCCATATCCAGGGGCAGAGCACTGAAGCTTTCTTT	CASSHIQGQSTEAFF
NA	TRBV27	NA	TRBJ2-5	TGTGCCAGCAGTTTATCCGCTGGGGAGGAGACCCAGTACTTC	CASSLSAGEETQYF
TRBD1	TRBV2	NA	TRBJ1-2	TGTGCCAGCAGTGAAGCTAGGACAGGTGTGTCTAACTATGGCTACACCTTC	CASSEARTGVSNYGYTF
NA	TRBV6-5	NA	TRBJ1-1	TGTGCCAGCAGTTGGGAATTGAGCACTGAAGCTTTCTTT	CASSWELSTEAFF
NA	TRBV5-6	few	TRBJ1-1	TGTGCCAGCAGCTTGGGAGGGGTCACTGAAGCTTTCTTT	CASSLGGVTEAFF
NA	TRBV11-2	once	TRBJ1-6	TGTGCCAGCAGCCCCCGGGGCAGTTCACCCCTCCACTTT	CASSPRGSSPLHF
TRBD2	TRBV10-1	NA	TRBJ2-7	TGCGCCAGCAGTGAGGCGGGGGACTCCTACGAGCAGTACTTC	CASSEAGDSYEQYF
NA	TRBV7-9	NA	TRBJ2-3	TGTGCCAGCAGCCCGACTGCTACTAGCACAGATACGCAGTATTTT	CASSPTATSTDTQYF
NA	TRBV7-9	NA	TRBJ2-4	TGTGCCAGCAGCCCCTCGATGGAACGGGCCAAAAACATTCAGTACTTC	CASSPSMERAKNIQYF
TRBD2	TRBV10-2	NA	TRBJ2-5	TGCGCCAGCAGTTTTTCAGCGGGGGGGATCGGGACCCAGTACTTC	CASSFSAGGIGTQYF
TRBD2	TRBV13	NA	TRBJ2-1	TGTGCCAGCAGCTTCGCTAGCGGGGGGGCTCATGAGCAGTTCTTC	CASSFASGGAHEQFF
NA	TRBV19	NA	TRBJ1-2	TGTGCCAGTAAGGCAGGCCCCTATGGCTACACCTTC	CASKAGPYGYTF
NA	TRBV10-3	NA	TRBJ2-7	TGTGCCATCAACTCCAGGGAAGGAGATTACGAGCAGTACTTC	CAINSREGDYEQYF
NA	TRBV28	NA	TRBJ2-1	TGTGCCAGCAGTCCCCTCCGTGACTCCTACAATGAGCAGTTCTTC	CASSPLRDSYNEQFF
NA	TRBV6-5	once	TRBJ2-7	TGTGCCAGCAGTTACTCCGGTCCTTACGAGCAGTACTTC	CASSYSGPYEQYF
NA	TRBV19	NA	TRBJ1-2	TGTGCCAGTAGTGCGGGACCTGTTACTGGCTATGGCTACACCTTC	CASSAGPVTGYGYTF
NA	TRBV7-9	NA	TRBJ1-2	TGTGCCAGCAGGTTGGGGAACTATGGCTACACCTTC	CASRLGNYGYTF
TRBD1	TRBV7-6	once	TRBJ1-1	TGTGCCAGCAGCGAGTGGGACAGGGAGAACACTGAAGCTTTCTTT	CASSEWDRENTEAFF
TRBD2	TRBV7-9	NA	TRBJ2-7	TGTGCCAGCAGCCCGACCCGCGCGCGGGAGTCCTACGAGCAGTACTTC	CASSPTRARESYEQYF
NA	TRBV4-1	NA	TRBJ2-1	TGCGCCAGCAGACTACAAGAAAAATCAGACAATGAGCAGTTCTTC	CASRLQEKSDNEQFF
NA	TRBV7-9	NA	TRBJ2-7	TGTGCCAGCAGCTTAGAGGCAGCATACGAGCAGTACTTC	CASSLEAAYEQYF
NA	TRBV11-2	NA	TRBJ2-7	TGTGCCAGCAGCTTAGAGCTCCGTAGCTCCTACGAGCAGTACTTC	CASSLELRSSYEQYF
NA	TRBV7-3	NA	TRBJ2-5	TGTGCCAGCAGCTCGGGACTCCCCGTGGAGACCCAGTACTTC	CASSSGLPVETQYF
NA	TRBV6-1	NA	TRBJ2-1	TGTGCCAGCAGTGACGGGGGAGCTTGGCCCTACAATGAGCAGTTCTTC	CASSDGGAWPYNEQFF
NA	TRBV15	once	TRBJ2-7	TGTGCCACCAGCAATATTAGCTTCGGATCCTACGAGCAGTACTTC	CATSNISFGSYEQYF
TRBD2	TRBV10-1	NA	TRBJ2-7	TGCGCCAGCAGTGAGTATGTAGCGGGAGAGCAGTACTTC	CASSEYVAGEQYF
TRBD1	TRBV6-5	NA	TRBJ1-1	TGTGCCAGCAGTTACTCTGGTACAGGGGCCACTGAAGCTTTCTTT	CASSYSGTGATEAFF